The clone carrying this T cell receptor (beta chain) was detected only a few times. Profiled with immunoSEQ multiplex PCR; TCRdb holds only in-frame clones, not every one. The data show roughly 700,000 clones, approximately 79% seen once. These data come from a study of shared clonotypes between healthy human individuals. V was cut by 6 bases and J by 3 bases, with 12 bases left in between. This CDR3 spans 14 amino acids. Per the germline V gene, CDR1 is MRHNA and CDR2 is SNTAGT. A CD45RA+ naive subset and a CD45RA-negative memory subset were split from CD4+ cells. Specimen: memory CD4+ T cells sorted from blood. As for subset: CD45RA-negative fraction. The chain joins TRBV6-4 to TRBJ1-5; perhaps TRBD1 as D (6 bases). This clonotype was obtained from a woman between 25 and 40 years old in good health. The CDR3: CASSPDRTNQPQHF. The DNA of the CDR3 is TGTGCCAGCAGCCCCGACAGGACCAATCAGCCCCAGCATTTT.